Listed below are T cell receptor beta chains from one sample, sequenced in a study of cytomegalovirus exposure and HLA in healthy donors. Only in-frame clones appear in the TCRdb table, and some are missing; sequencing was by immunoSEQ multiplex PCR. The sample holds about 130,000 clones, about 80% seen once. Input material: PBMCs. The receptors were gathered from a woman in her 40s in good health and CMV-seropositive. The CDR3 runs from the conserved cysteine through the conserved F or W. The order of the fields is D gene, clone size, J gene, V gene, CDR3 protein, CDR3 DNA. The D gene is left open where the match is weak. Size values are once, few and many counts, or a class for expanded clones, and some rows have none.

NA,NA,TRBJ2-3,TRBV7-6,CASSLGAGTDTQYF,TGTGCCAGCAGCCTCGGTGCGGGCACAGATACGCAGTATTTT
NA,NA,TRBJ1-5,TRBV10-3,CAIQSPNQPQHF,TGTGCCATCCAGTCACCCAATCAGCCCCAGCATTTT
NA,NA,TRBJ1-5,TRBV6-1,CASSGPAGAFGQPQHF,TGTGCCAGCAGTGGTCCGGCGGGGGCTTTCGGTCAGCCCCAGCATTTT
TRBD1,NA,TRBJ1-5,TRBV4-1,CASSQHIRQGLNQPQHF,TGCGCCAGCAGCCAACACATACGACAGGGCCTCAATCAGCCCCAGCATTTT
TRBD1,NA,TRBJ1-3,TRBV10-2,CASSAGTATSGNTIYF,TGCGCCAGCAGTGCCGGGACAGCCACCTCTGGAAACACCATATATTTT
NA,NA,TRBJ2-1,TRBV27,CASSGHEQFF,TGTGCCAGCAGTGGGCATGAGCAGTTCTTC
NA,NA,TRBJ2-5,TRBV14,CASSQIPVETQYF,TGTGCCAGCAGCCAAATCCCGGTGGAGACCCAGTACTTC
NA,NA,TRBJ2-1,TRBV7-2,CASSLVRLLYSYNEQFF,TGTGCCAGCAGCTTAGTACGACTACTCTACTCCTACAATGAGCAGTTCTTC
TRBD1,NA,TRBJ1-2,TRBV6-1,CASKAVVQGYGYTF,TGTGCCAGCAAAGCGGTGGTACAGGGGTATGGCTACACCTTC
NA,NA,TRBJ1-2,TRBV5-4,CASSLGLGWAPSNYGYTF,TGTGCCAGCAGCTTGGGTTTGGGTTGGGCTCCTTCTAACTATGGCTACACCTTC
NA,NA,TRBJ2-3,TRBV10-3,CAISGIVRGTDTQYF,TGTGCCATCAGTGGGATTGTGCGGGGCACAGATACGCAGTATTTT
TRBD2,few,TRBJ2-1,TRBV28,CASSSSGRVSNEQFF,TGTGCCAGCAGTTCTAGCGGGAGGGTCAGTAATGAGCAGTTCTTC
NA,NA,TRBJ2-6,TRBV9,CASSVGTGGANVLTF,TGTGCCAGCAGCGTAGGTACAGGTGGGGCCAACGTCCTGACTTTC
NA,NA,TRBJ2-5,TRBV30,CAWSQTSFGKETQYF,TGTGCCTGGAGTCAAACTAGCTTTGGTAAAGAGACCCAGTACTTC
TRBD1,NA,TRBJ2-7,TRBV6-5,CASRYGQGLSYEQYF,TGTGCCAGCAGGTACGGACAGGGGTTATCCTACGAGCAGTACTTC
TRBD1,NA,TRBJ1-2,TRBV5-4,CASSPGQYLYGYTF,TGTGCCAGCAGCCCGGGACAGTATCTCTATGGCTACACCTTC
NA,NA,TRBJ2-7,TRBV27,CASSLNVLSVEQYF,TGTGCCAGCAGTTTAAATGTGCTCTCGGTCGAGCAGTACTTC
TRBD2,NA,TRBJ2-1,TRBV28,CASRPNPSLAGRYNEQFF,TGTGCCAGCAGACCCAACCCCTCGCTAGCGGGGAGGTACAATGAGCAGTTCTTC
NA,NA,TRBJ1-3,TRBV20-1,CSALTGNTIYF,TGCAGTGCTTTAACAGGAAACACCATATATTTT
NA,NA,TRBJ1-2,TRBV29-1,CSVGAGAGGYTF,TGCAGCGTTGGGGCGGGGGCCGGGGGCTACACCTTC
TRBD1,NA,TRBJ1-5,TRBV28,CASSLGQGGTQPQHF,TGTGCCAGCAGCCTTGGACAGGGGGGAACTCAGCCCCAGCATTTT
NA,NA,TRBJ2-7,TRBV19,CASSHRNRYDEQYF,TGTGCCAGTAGCCACCGGAACAGGTACGACGAGCAGTACTTC
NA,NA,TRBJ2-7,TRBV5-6,CASSLDFSYEQYF,TGTGCCAGCAGCTTGGACTTCTCCTACGAGCAGTACTTC
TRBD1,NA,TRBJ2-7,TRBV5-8,CASSTPGQAYEQYF,TGTGCCAGCAGTACTCCGGGACAGGCCTACGAGCAGTACTTC
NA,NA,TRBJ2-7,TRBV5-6,CASSLGEAYEQYF,TGTGCCAGCAGCTTGGGGGAGGCCTACGAGCAGTACTTC
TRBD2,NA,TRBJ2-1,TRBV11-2,CASSLGLAGELYNEQFF,TGTGCCAGCAGCTTAGGCCTAGCGGGAGAGCTTTACAATGAGCAGTTCTTC
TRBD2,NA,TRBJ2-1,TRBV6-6,CASSYVAGLYNEQFF,TGTGCCAGCAGTTACGTAGCGGGACTCTACAATGAGCAGTTCTTC
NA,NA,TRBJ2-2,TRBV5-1,CASSPRTEANTGELFF,TGCGCCAGCAGCCCTCGGACGGAGGCGAACACCGGGGAGCTGTTTTTT
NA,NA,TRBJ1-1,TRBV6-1,CASSEGLGLRAFF,TGTGCCAGCAGTGAAGGGCTGGGGCTTCGAGCTTTCTTT
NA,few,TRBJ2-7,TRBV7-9,CASSLNGIVAADEQYF,TGTGCCAGCAGCTTAAACGGGATTGTGGCGGCCGACGAGCAGTACTTC
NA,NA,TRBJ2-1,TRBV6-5,CASSYSGANIISEQFF,TGTGCCAGCAGTTACTCGGGGGCAAACATTATCAGTGAGCAGTTCTTC
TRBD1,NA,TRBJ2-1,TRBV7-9,CASSADTGDLSYNEQFF,TGTGCCAGCAGCGCCGATACAGGGGATTTATCCTACAATGAGCAGTTCTTC
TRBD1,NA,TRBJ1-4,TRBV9,CASSKTGDEKLFF,TGTGCCAGCAGCAAGACAGGGGATGAAAAACTGTTTTTT
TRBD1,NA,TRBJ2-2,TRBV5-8,CASWDREGTGELFF,TGTGCCAGCTGGGACAGGGAGGGCACCGGGGAGCTGTTTTTT
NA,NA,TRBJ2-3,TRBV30,CAWSVLRGGPDTQYF,TGTGCCTGGAGTGTACTGCGGGGAGGACCAGATACGCAGTATTTT
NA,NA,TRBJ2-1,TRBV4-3,CASSQDRSSYNEQFF,TGCGCCAGCAGCCAAGATAGGAGCTCCTACAATGAGCAGTTCTTC
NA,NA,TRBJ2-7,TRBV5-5,CASSMDGGVYEQYF,TGTGCCAGCAGCATGGACGGCGGGGTCTACGAGCAGTACTTC
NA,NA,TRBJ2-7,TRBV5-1,CASSPTTRGLLYEQYF,TGCGCCAGCAGCCCCACAACCCGGGGACTGTTATACGAGCAGTACTTC
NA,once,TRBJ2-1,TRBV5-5,CASSLRQDEEQFF,TGTGCCAGCAGCTTGCGGCAGGATGAGGAGCAGTTCTTC
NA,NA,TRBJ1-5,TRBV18,CASSPQGGGGNQPQHF,TGTGCCAGCTCACCACAGGGAGGTGGTGGCAATCAGCCCCAGCATTTT
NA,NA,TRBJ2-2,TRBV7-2,CASRDFTGELFF,TGTGCCAGCCGGGACTTTACCGGGGAGCTGTTTTTT
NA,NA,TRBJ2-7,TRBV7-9,CSSSLGQGTAYEQYF,TGTTCCAGCAGCTTAGGCCAGGGGACGGCCTACGAGCAGTACTTC
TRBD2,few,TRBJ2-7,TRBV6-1,CASRAPGGRIYEQYF,TGTGCCAGCAGGGCCCCGGGGGGACGCATCTACGAGCAGTACTTC
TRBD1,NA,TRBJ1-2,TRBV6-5,CASRETGTGNYGYTF,TGTGCCAGCAGAGAAACCGGGACAGGGAACTATGGCTACACCTTC
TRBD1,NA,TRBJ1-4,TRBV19,CASRTRQGPNEKLFF,TGTGCCAGTAGGACAAGACAGGGACCTAATGAAAAACTGTTTTTT
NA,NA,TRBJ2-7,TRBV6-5,CASSYRSTSREQYF,TGTGCCAGCAGTTACCGAAGTACTAGTCGCGAGCAGTACTTC
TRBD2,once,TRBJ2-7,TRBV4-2,CASSPETSERSYEQYF,TGTGCCAGCAGCCCAGAGACTAGCGAAAGATCCTACGAGCAGTACTTC
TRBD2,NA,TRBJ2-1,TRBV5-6,CASSRTRIGSYNEQFF,TGTGCCAGCAGCCGGACTAGGATCGGATCCTACAATGAGCAGTTCTTC
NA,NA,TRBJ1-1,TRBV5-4,CASSSGVLSEAFF,TGTGCCAGCAGCTCAGGGGTTCTCTCTGAAGCTTTCTTT
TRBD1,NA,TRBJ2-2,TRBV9,CASSAGQGATGELFF,TGTGCCAGCAGCGCCGGACAGGGGGCTACCGGGGAGCTGTTTTTT
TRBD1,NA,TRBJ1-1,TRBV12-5,CASGSGQGDTEAFF,TGTGCTAGTGGCTCGGGACAGGGGGACACTGAAGCTTTCTTT
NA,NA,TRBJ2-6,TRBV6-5,CASTGGANVLTF,TGTGCCAGTACCGGTGGGGCCAACGTCCTGACTTTC
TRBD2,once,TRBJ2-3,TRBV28,CASRETSWSTDTQYF,TGTGCCAGCAGAGAGACTAGCTGGTCCACAGATACGCAGTATTTT
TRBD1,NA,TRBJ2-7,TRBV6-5,CASGTGTGGLYEQYF,TGTGCCAGCGGGACAGGGACAGGGGGCCTCTACGAGCAGTACTTC
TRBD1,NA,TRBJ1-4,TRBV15,CATNDPGGEKLFF,TGTGCCACCAACGATCCAGGGGGTGAAAAACTGTTTTTT
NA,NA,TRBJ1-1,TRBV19,CASSTPGGIVTEAFF,TGTGCCAGTAGTACTCCGGGAGGGATAGTGACTGAAGCTTTCTTT
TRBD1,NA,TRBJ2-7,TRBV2,CASSGTGAPREQYF,TGTGCCAGCAGTGGGACAGGGGCACCTCGCGAGCAGTACTTC
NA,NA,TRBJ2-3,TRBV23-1,CASIHDTGLLTDTQYF,TGCGCCAGCATCCACGACACAGGGTTGTTGACAGATACGCAGTATTTT
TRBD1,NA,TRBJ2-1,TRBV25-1,CASSGHRGNEQFF,TGTGCCAGCAGTGGCCACAGGGGCAATGAGCAGTTCTTC